What follows are 9 T cell receptor beta chains derived from one specimen sequenced in a study of blood T cell repertoires in COVID-19. TCRdb's copy holds only in-frame clones and misses some; the assay was immunoSEQ multiplex PCR. Among roughly 330,000 clones listed, around 86% were seen once. Material: peripheral blood. The receptors stem from a woman aged 45-65 years with acute or convalescent COVID-19.

The chain employs TRBV7-3 and TRBJ2-1; D perhaps matches TRBD2 (7 bases). Trimming left V 4 bases short and J 10 bases short, with 17 bases between. Germline-derived CDR1 and CDR2 are SGHTA and FQGTGA. The CDR3 covers 14 residues. CDR3: CASSSSGRGEEQFF. In DNA form, the CDR3 reads TGTGCCAGCAGCTCCTCAGGGAGGGGGGAAGAGCAGTTCTTC.

The chain joins TRBV9 to TRBJ1-2; 7 nucleotides agree with TRBD1. The CDR3 has 15 residues. Germline V gene sequence: CDR1 SGDLS, CDR2 YYNGEE. Losses at the gene ends were 0 bases for V and 4 bases for J; bases not matched to a gene: 6. The CDR3 sequence: CASSVEGQGGYGYTF. In nucleotides, the CDR3 is TGTGCCAGCAGCGTAGAGGGGCAGGGGGGCTATGGCTACACCTTC.

Only one count was recorded for this clone. V and J are TRBV5-4 and TRBJ2-7; D perhaps matches TRBD2 (5 bases). Trimming shortened V by 1 base and J by 0 bases, and 17 bases separated the two germline ends. Germline CDR1 is SGHNT and CDR2 is YYREEE (reference sequence). The CDR3 contains 17 residues. The CDR3 sequence is CASSLYVWSGASYEQYF. The DNA for the CDR3 is TGTGCCAGCAGCTTGTATGTATGGAGCGGAGCCTCCTACGAGCAGTACTTC.

The chain has TRBV6-1 and TRBJ2-1; 11 positions agree with TRBD1. The CDR3 spans 16 residues. The junction had 6 bases not matched to a gene; V was cut back by 2 bases and J by 6 bases. CDR1 and CDR2 (germline): MNHNS, SASEGT. CDR3 sequence (DNA): TGTGCCAGCAGTGAATCGGGACAGGGGGTTTTCAATGAGCAGTTCTTC. It specifies CASSESGQGVFNEQFF.

In its sample, this clone was seen once. This chain joins TRBV2 and TRBJ2-7; 10 bases match TRBD1. Germline V lookup: CDR1 SNHLY, CDR2 FYNNEI. This CDR3 has 13 residues. J was trimmed by 7 bases and V by 4 bases; bases with no gene match: 4. This CDR3 reads CASSGGTGEEQYF. For the CDR3, the DNA is TGTGCCAGCAGTGGGGGGACAGGGGAAGAGCAGTACTTC.

The rearrangement joins TRBV24-1 to TRBJ2-5, with a weak D call TRBD1 (6 bases). The CDR3 contains 16 residues. Germline values: CDR1 KGHDR, CDR2 SFDVKD. Trimming cost V 2 bases and J 2 bases, with 14 bases left between them. The CDR3 DNA reads as TGTGCCACCAGTGATTACGCGACAGGATTTCAAGAGACCCAGTACTTC. Protein sequence: CATSDYATGFQETQYF.

This clone was observed a single time. The CDR3 region is CASSITGTGYEQYF. CDR3 sequence (DNA): TGTGCCAGTAGTATCACCGGGACAGGCTACGAGCAGTACTTC. The chain has TRBV19 and TRBJ2-7; 8 positions match TRBD1. The CDR3 sequence is 14 residues long. The junction had 4 bases not matched to a gene; V was cut back by 3 bases and J by 3 bases. Germline V gene sequence: CDR1 LNHDA, CDR2 SQIVND (reference sequence).

V usage is TRBV5-4 and J usage is TRBJ2-3, with 9 bases matching TRBD1. V trimming: 5 bases; J trimming: 1 base; junction bases outside the gene matches: 5. The CDR3 is made up of 15 amino acids. CDR1 is SGHNT and CDR2 is YYREEE in the germline V gene (reference sequence). The CDR3 DNA reads TGTGCCAGCAGTCAACAGGGGGCGGGCACAGATACGCAGTATTTT. Translating gives CASSQQGAGTDTQYF.

The count of this clone is one. This sequence joins TRBV27 and TRBJ2-1; perhaps TRBD1 as D (6 bases). Germline V gives CDR1 MNHEY, CDR2 SMNVEV (reference sequence). This CDR3 is built from 15 residues. Trimming left V 4 bases short and J 3 bases short, with 13 bases between. DNA for the CDR3: TGTGCCAGCAGTTCCAGGGGCGAGAACTACAATGAGCAGTTCTTC. Its protein product is CASSSRGENYNEQFF.